This T cell receptor beta chain is from a study of T cell clones after liver transplantation. About the research overall: Samples came pre-transplant, pre-randomization before withdrawal, and post-randomization after withdrawal ended.

The CDR3 length is 15 residues. Trimming cost V 0 bases and J 3 bases; bases outside gene matches: 3. Germline CDR1 MGHRA, CDR2 YSYEKL. Method: immunoSEQ multiplex PCR; TCRdb's copy keeps in-frame clones and lacks some. In the table there are 20,000 or so clones, approximately 93% of which are singletons. The clonotype was recovered from a human patient who received a liver transplant. Some T cells may trace back to the graft donor. The specimen was CD8+ T cells from blood, collected nearly 26 months after liver transplant. The chain carries TRBV4-1 and TRBJ2-7; 9 bases match TRBD2. This CDR3 reads CASSQDLAGYYEQYF. The CDR3 bases are TGCGCCAGCAGCCAAGATCTAGCGGGATACTACGAGCAGTACTTC.